The clone carrying this T cell receptor beta chain was picked up a small number of times. Its antigen is not known. Primers for the PCR totalled 60 Vbeta and 13 Jbeta. Assay used: immunoSEQ multiplex PCR; TCRdb lists only in-frame clones, some missing. The table has around 100,000 clones, around 75% seen once. The data derive from a study of cytomegalovirus exposure and HLA in healthy donors. Whole-study results and caveats: In an earlier analysis, productive rearrangement rates for most beta V segments clustered near 87% or 30%.

Germline CDR1 reads LGHNA; CDR2 reads YSLEER. V was trimmed by 0 bases and J by 6 bases, leaving 10 bases between them. The CDR3 loop spans 14 amino acids. This TCR came from a male donor in good health and CMV-seropositive. The rearrangement joins TRBV4-3 to TRBJ2-3; D is undetermined. The specimen sequenced was PBMCs. DNA of the CDR3: TGCGCCAGCAGCCAAGAACCGCTCGGGGATACGCAGTATTTT. Translating it yields CASSQEPLGDTQYF.